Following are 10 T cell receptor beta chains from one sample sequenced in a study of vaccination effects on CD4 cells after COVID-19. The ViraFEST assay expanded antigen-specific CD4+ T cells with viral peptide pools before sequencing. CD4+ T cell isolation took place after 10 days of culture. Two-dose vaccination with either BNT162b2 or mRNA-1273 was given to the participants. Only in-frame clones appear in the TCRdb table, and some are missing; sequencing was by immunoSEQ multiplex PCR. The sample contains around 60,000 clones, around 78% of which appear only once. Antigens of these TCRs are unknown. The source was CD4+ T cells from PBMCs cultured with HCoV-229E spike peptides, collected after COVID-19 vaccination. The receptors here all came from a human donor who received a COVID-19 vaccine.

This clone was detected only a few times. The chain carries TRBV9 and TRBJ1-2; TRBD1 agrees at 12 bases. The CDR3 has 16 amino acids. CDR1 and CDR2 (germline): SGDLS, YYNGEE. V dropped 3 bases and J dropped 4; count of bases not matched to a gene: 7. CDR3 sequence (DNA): TGTGCCAGCAGCGCACCGGGACAGGGGGCCCTCTATGGCTACACCTTC. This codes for CASSAPGQGALYGYTF.

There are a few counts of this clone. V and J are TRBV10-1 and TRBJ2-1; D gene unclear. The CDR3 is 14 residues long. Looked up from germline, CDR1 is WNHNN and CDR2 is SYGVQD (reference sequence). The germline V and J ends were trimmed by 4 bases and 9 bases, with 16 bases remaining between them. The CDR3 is CASSVGRSWGEQFF. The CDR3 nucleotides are TGCGCCAGCAGTGTAGGTCGTTCTTGGGGTGAGCAGTTCTTC.

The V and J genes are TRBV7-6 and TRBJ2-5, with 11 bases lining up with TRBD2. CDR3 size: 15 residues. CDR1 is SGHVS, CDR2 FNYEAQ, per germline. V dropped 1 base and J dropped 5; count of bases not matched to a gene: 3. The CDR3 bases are TGTGCCAGCAGCTTAGTTAGCGGGGGGGCTGAGACCCAGTACTTC. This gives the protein CASSLVSGGAETQYF.

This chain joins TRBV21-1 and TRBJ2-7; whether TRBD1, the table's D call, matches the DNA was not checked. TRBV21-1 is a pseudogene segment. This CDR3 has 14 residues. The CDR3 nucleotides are TGTGCCAGCAGCAATACAGCCATCTCCTGCGAGCAGTACGTC. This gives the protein CASSNTAISCEQYV.

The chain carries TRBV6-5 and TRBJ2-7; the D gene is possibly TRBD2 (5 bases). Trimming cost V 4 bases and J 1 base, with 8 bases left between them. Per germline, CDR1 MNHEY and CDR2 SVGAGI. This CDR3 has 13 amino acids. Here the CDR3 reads CASSSPGSYEQYV. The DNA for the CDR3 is TGTGCCAGCAGTTCCCCGGGATCCTACGAGCAGTACGTC.

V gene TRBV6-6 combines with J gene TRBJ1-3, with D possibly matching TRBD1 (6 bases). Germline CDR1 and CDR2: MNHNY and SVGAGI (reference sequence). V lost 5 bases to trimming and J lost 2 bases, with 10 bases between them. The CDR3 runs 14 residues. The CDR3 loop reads CASSTGQTGNTIYF. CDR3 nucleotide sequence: TGTGCCAGCAGTACAGGGCAAACTGGAAACACCATATATTTT.

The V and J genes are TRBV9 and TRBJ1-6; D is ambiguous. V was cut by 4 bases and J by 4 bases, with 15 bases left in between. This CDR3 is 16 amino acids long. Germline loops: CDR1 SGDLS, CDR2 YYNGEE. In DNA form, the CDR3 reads TGTGCCAGCAGCTCTCCGACGGCTCAATATAATTCACCCCTCCACTTT. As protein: CASSSPTAQYNSPLHF.

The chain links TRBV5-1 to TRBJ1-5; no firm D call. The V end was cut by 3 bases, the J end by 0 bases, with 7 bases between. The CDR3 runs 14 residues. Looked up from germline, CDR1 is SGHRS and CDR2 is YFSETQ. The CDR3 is CASSSGSSNQPQHF. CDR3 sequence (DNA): TGCGCCAGCAGCTCTGGGAGTAGCAATCAGCCCCAGCATTTT.

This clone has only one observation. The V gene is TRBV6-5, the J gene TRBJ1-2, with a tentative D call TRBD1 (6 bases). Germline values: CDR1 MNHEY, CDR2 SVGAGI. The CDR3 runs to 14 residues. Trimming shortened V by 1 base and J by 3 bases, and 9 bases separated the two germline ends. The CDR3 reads CASSYFRGDYGYTF. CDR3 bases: TGTGCCAGCAGTTACTTCAGGGGTGACTATGGCTACACCTTC.

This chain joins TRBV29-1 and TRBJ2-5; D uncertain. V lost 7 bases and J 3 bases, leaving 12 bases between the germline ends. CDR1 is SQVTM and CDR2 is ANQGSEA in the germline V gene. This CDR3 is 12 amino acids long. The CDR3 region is CSADPAEETQYF. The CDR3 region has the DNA TGCAGCGCCGACCCCGCCGAAGAGACCCAGTACTTC.